The sequence of this TCR beta chain was determined in a study of spatial heterogeneity in lung cancer. Study outcomes and limitations: Mutation counts in tumors were tracked by counts of expanded intratumoral alpha and beta TCRs.

CDR1 and CDR2 (germline): SGHTA, FQGNSA. V dropped 3 bases and J dropped 1 base, with 9 bases sitting between them. The CDR3 sequence is 14 residues long. This clonotype was observed many times. The antigen remains unidentified. Time point indicated: sample taken at primary tumor resection. Tumor, nontumor lung or frozen PBMC supplied whole RNA that was sequenced unsorted. Every TCR cDNA molecule bore its own unique molecular identifier. TCRdb passed the 5' RACE reads through MiXCR, listing each CDR3 protein once. This table holds some 13,000 distinct CDR3 sequences, more than 3.5% found once. V and J are TRBV7-2 and TRBJ1-2; no firm D call. This clonotype was obtained from a male donor with early-stage non-small cell lung cancer. Here the sequenced sample was lung tumor tissue, taken at surgery. DNA for the CDR3: TGTGCCAGCAGCTTTCTTACAAGTAACTATGGCTACACCTTC. It encodes CASSFLTSNYGYTF.